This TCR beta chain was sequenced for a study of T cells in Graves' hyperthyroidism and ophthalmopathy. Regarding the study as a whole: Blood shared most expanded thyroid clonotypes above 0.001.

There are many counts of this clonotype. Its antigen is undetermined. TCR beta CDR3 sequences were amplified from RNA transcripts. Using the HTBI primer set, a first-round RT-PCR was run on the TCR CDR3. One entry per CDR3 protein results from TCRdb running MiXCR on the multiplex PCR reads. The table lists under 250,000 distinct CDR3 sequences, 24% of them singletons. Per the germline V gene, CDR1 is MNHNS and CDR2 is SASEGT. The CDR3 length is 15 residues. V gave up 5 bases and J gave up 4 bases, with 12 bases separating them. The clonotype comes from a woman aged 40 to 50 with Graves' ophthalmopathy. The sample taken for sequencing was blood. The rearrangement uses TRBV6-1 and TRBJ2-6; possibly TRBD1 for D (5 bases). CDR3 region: CASSQGVGGANVLTF. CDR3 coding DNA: TGTGCCAGCAGTCAAGGGGTCGGGGGGGCCAACGTCCTGACTTTC.